Following are 14 T cell receptor beta chains from one sample sequenced in a study of tumor-infiltrating lymphocytes in primary liver carcinoma. A constant-region primer served to make TCR beta cDNA from approximately 490 ng total RNA. Slightly modified ARM-PCR served as the procedure for the TCR beta libraries. These libraries came from three rounds of nested multiplex PCR. Primers for the first two PCR rounds were TRBV1-TRBV30 forward primers and a C-beta reverse primer (around 10 cycles per round). TCRdb reanalysed the multiplex PCR reads using MiXCR and keeps one entry per CDR3 protein. The sample shows 99,000 or so distinct CDR3 sequences, 55% to 70% of them seen only once. Co-extraction of RNA and DNA was performed on 20-30 mg of unsorted bulk tissue. Sequencing was performed on liver tumor tissue from sampling region 5. Stated subset: tumor region T5, tumor centre. These receptors all stem from a woman aged 55-70 years with primary liver carcinoma and hepatitis B virus infection.

The table lists this clonotype with many counts. The chain has TRBV6-5 and TRBJ2-3; the match to TRBD1 covers 8 bases. The germline gives CDR1 MNHEY, CDR2 SVGAGI. Trimming cost V 2 bases and J 14 bases; bases outside gene matches: 21. The CDR3 totals 17 residues. In DNA form, the CDR3 reads TGTGCCAGCAGTTACGTAACCGTGCGGGGCAGGGGGCGTTCTATGTATTTT. This translates into CASSYVTVRGRGRSMYF.

As regards this clonotype: Relative to the germline gene, one junction end is altered; a read error may explain this. The DNA for the CDR3 is TGTGCCAGCAGCTCCGTCCGATGGACGAACACCAGGGAGCTGTTTTTT. This codes for CASSSVRWTNTRELFF. This sequence joins TRBV7-8 and TRBJ2-2; D uncertain. The CDR3 covers 16 residues. CDR1 SGHVS and CDR2 FQNEAQ come from the germline V gene. Drawing the rest from reference TRBV7-8 and TRBJ2-2, the complete variable domain is GAGVSQSPRYKVAKRGQDVALRCDPISGHVSLFWYQQALGQGPEFLTYFQNEAQLDKSGLPSDRFFAERPEGSVSTLKIQRTQQEDSAVYLCASSSVRWTNTRELFFGEGSRLTVL.

With respect to this clonotype: At one end, the junction sequence differs from germline, possibly due to a read error. The rearrangement uses TRBV12-3 or TRBV12-4 and TRBJ2-2; D is perhaps TRBD2 (5 bases). The CDR3 has 16 amino acids. CDR3 coding DNA: TGTGCCAGCAGTTTTCCGGCGCAAACGAACACCGGGGAGTTGTCTTTT. Its translation: CASSFPAQTNTGELSF.

This clonotype showed up just once. A much larger clone sits a single nucleotide away, making a read error possible. The chain carries TRBV5-4 and TRBJ2-3; no firm D call. Per germline, CDR1 SGHNT and CDR2 YYREEE (reference sequence). Trimming removed 0 bases from V and 2 bases from J, with 13 bases in between. The CDR3 has 16 amino acids. CDR3 sequence (DNA): TGTGCCAGCAGCTTGGCCAGCAATATTGACACAGATACGCAGTATTTT. Translating it yields CASSLASNIDTDTQYF.

This clonotype came up once. This sequence joins TRBV11-2 and TRBJ2-7; tentative D call: TRBD1 (5 bases). V lost 5 bases and J 7 bases, leaving 18 bases between the germline ends. Germline values: CDR1 SGHAT, CDR2 FQNNGV. This CDR3 is built from 14 residues. DNA for the CDR3: TGTGCCAGCAGCCCCCCTTTAGGGGCTAGAGAGCAGTACTTC. This encodes CASSPPLGAREQYF.

The V call is TRBV28, the J call TRBJ1-1, with D hard to call. Germline V gene sequence: CDR1 MDHEN, CDR2 SYDVKM. The CDR3 extends over 14 amino acids. Trimming cost V 5 bases and J 0 bases, with 10 bases left between them. CDR3 sequence reads: CASSLSQLNTEAFF. The CDR3 DNA sequence: TGTGCCAGCAGTCTAAGTCAGTTGAACACTGAAGCTTTCTTT.

The chain links TRBV6-2 or TRBV6-3 to TRBJ2-6; D is ambiguous. Germline V gene data show CDR1 as MNHEY and CDR2 as SVGEGT. Trimming removed 9 bases from V and 1 base from J, with 13 bases in between. The CDR3 contains 15 residues. The CDR3 region has the DNA TGTGCCAGTAGTCCTCTCAGTTCTGGGGCCAACGTCCTGACTTTC. Its protein product is CASSPLSSGANVLTF.

In this sample, this clonotype turned up once. A junction boundary mismatches the germline segment, possibly from a read error. For the CDR3, the DNA is TGTGCCAGCAGTTCCTTTAGCGGTAGCCCCTACGATGAGCAGTTCTTC. Translated: CASSSFSGSPYDEQFF. This chain links TRBV28 with TRBJ2-1, with D perhaps matching TRBD2 (6 bases). Per germline, CDR1 MDHEN and CDR2 SYDVKM. The CDR3 sequence is 16 residues long. The whole variable domain, remainder taken from reference TRBV28 and TRBJ2-1, is DVKVTQSSRYLVKRTGEKVFLECVQDMDHENMFWYRQDPGLGLRLIYFSYDVKMKEKGDIPEGYSVSREKKERFSLILESASTNQTSMYLCASSSFSGSPYDEQFFGPGTRLTVL.

CDR3 nucleotides: TGTGCCAGCAGCCCTGCTGTGAGCTCTGGAATTACCATATATTTT. Residues: CASSPAVSSGITIYF. V is TRBV14 and J is TRBJ1-3; D is uncertain. The CDR3 has 15 residues. The germline gives CDR1 SGHDN, CDR2 FVKESK. Trimming shortened V by 4 bases and J by 10 bases, and 20 bases separated the two germline ends.

To note about this clonotype: A much larger clone differs by one base, so this may be a read error. The chain links TRBV10-2 to TRBJ1-1; D gene uncertain. The CDR3 runs 11 residues. Germline V gene sequence: CDR1 WSHSY, CDR2 SAAADI. With 7 bases removed from V and 1 base from J, the gap between germline ends came to 4 bases. The CDR3 region is CASNGNTEAFF. CDR3 in DNA: TGCGCCAGCAATGGGAACACTGAAGCTTTCTTT.

Concerning this clonotype itself: The CDR3 does not close with the conserved phenylalanine or tryptophan, likely indicating a read error. The chain has TRBV11-2 and TRBJ2-5; D perhaps matches TRBD1 (5 bases). The CDR3 has 14 residues. Germline loops: CDR1 SGHAT, CDR2 FQNNGV. CDR3 nucleotides: TGTGCCAGTAGCTTAGAATTCAGGGTTGAGACCCAGTACTCC. Its protein is CASSLEFRVETQYS.

The chain recombines TRBV29-1 with TRBJ2-3, with D tentatively TRBD1 or TRBD2 (5 bases each). From germline, CDR1 is SQVTM and CDR2 ANQGSEA. The ends were cut back, 4 bases at V and 4 bases at J, with 27 bases in the middle. This CDR3 comprises 18 residues. The CDR3 is CSVGALGRVGVSADTQYF. Here the CDR3 DNA reads TGCAGCGTTGGAGCGTTGGGCCGGGTGGGGGTTAGCGCAGATACGCAGTATTTT.

Notes on this clonotype: Its ends do not fully match the called genes, so a read error is possible. This rearrangement joins TRBV28 to TRBJ1-1; D perhaps matches TRBD1 (5 bases). Germline V CDR1 and CDR2: MDHEN, SYDVKM. There are 12 residues in the CDR3. The CDR3 loop reads CASRRLGTEVFF. The CDR3 DNA follows: TGTGCCAGCAGACGTCTGGGGACTGAAGTTTTCTTT. The full variable domain, with the rest looked up from reference TRBV28 and TRBJ1-1, is DVKVTQSSRYLVKRTGEKVFLECVQDMDHENMFWYRQDPGLGLRLIYFSYDVKMKEKGDIPEGYSVSREKKERFSLILESASTNQTSMYLCASRRLGTEVFFGQGTRLTVV.

This clonotype was recorded many times. This chain connects TRBV14 to TRBJ2-6; possibly TRBD2 for D (5 bases). This CDR3 comprises 17 residues. From germline, CDR1 is SGHDN and CDR2 FVKESK. Trimming removed 1 base from V and 5 bases from J, with 15 bases in between. This CDR3 reads CASSQGGRGLRANVLTF. CDR3 DNA sequence: TGTGCCAGCAGCCAAGGCGGACGGGGTCTCCGGGCCAACGTCCTGACTTTC.